This passage covers 20 T cell receptor beta chains from one sample sequenced in a study of patients and donors after allogeneic stem cell transplantation (TCRdb year 2020). Receptors were amplified or captured by RT-PCR. The reads were generated on a NextSeq 550. Using fastp at Q25 and MiXCR, TCRdb reprocessed the public reads and kept productive beta chains. Every distinct CDR3 protein forms one entry, paired with its most common genes and DNA. This sample holds hundreds of thousands of distinct CDR3 sequences; 16% were observed only once. The ten largest clones add up to around 7.9% of the sample. Material for sequencing was blood, either unsorted or a sorted T cell fraction (not recorded which). Receptors were obtained from a human donor who was either an allogeneic HSCT recipient or a stem cell or donor lymphocyte infusion donor (not recorded which). It is not recorded whose cells these are; they may come from a transplant donor.

This clonotype was seen ten or more times. This chain connects TRBV15 to TRBJ2-1; 7 bases line up with TRBD2. CDR1 is LNHNV, CDR2 YYDKDF, per germline (reference sequence). After removal of 2 bases from V and 9 bases from J, the junction contained 1 base not matched to a gene. This CDR3 contains 12 residues. CDR3 sequence (DNA): TGTGCCACCAGCAGACTAGCGGTTGAGCAGTTCTTC. Protein: CATSRLAVEQFF.

This clonotype has a handful of counts. This chain uses TRBV27 with TRBJ1-1; D ambiguous. There are 15 residues in the CDR3. Germline CDR1 is MNHEY and CDR2 is SMNVEV (reference sequence). The ends were cut back, 2 bases at V and 0 bases at J, with 10 bases in the middle. CDR3 loop: CASSLHTEMNTEAFF. The CDR3 nucleotides read TGTGCCAGCAGTTTACACACAGAGATGAACACTGAAGCTTTCTTT.

J is TRBJ1-1 and V is TRBV18; maybe TRBD1 (5 bases). Germline lookup yields CDR1 KGHSH and CDR2 LQKENI. V dropped 6 bases and J dropped 5 bases, with 16 bases sitting between them. The CDR3 loop spans 14 amino acids. The CDR3 bases are TGTGCCAGCTCCAAAGGGGCAGGTGGGACTGAAGCTTTCTTT. This translates into CASSKGAGGTEAFF. The full variable domain, its missing parts supplied by reference TRBV18 and TRBJ1-1, is NAGVMQNPRHLVRRRGQEARLRCSPMKGHSHVYWYRQLPEEGLKFMVYLQKENIIDESGMPKERFSAEFPKEGPSILRIQQVVRGDSAAYFCASSKGAGGTEAFFGQGTRLTVV.

This chain uses TRBV18 with TRBJ1-3, with D unresolved. Germline V gives CDR1 KGHSH, CDR2 LQKENI. This CDR3 has 17 residues. The germline V and J ends were trimmed by 1 base and 0 bases, with 13 bases remaining between them. The CDR3 sequence: CASSPLASGSSGNTIYF. CDR3 bases: TGTGCCAGCTCACCACTGGCCAGCGGGAGCTCTGGAAACACCATATATTTT.

This clonotype was observed a few times. CDR3 sequence: CASTATTYEQYF. The CDR3 DNA is TGTGCCAGCACTGCCACCACCTACGAGCAGTACTTC. The genes are TRBV2 and TRBJ2-7; no clear D. The length of the CDR3 is 12 residues. Trimming took 7 bases from V and 2 from J, leaving 9 bases between them. CDR1 is SNHLY, CDR2 FYNNEI, per germline.

The chain recombines TRBV10-3 with TRBJ2-1; maybe TRBD1 (5 bases). V lost 6 bases and J 4 bases, leaving 13 bases between the germline ends. The CDR3 is 14 amino acids. CDR1 is ENHRY and CDR2 is SYGVKD in the germline V gene. The CDR3 DNA is TGTGCCATCAGGGCGGACACTTCTTACAATGAGCAGTTCTTC. As protein: CAIRADTSYNEQFF.

This clonotype was counted only a few times. V gene TRBV20-1 combines with J gene TRBJ2-7, with a tentative D call TRBD1 (6 bases). V was pared by 2 bases and J by 0 bases, with 14 bases between. Germline V gene data show CDR1 as DFQATT and CDR2 as SNEGSKA (reference sequence). The CDR3 sequence is 15 residues long. The CDR3 is CSARFWTVSSYEQYF. CDR3 in DNA: TGCAGTGCTAGATTCTGGACAGTTAGCTCCTACGAGCAGTACTTC.

This clonotype has just a few counts. V gene TRBV7-2 combines with J gene TRBJ2-7; D unresolved. V shed 1 base and J shed 4 bases, with 14 bases lying between them. This CDR3 contains 15 residues. Germline V gene sequence: CDR1 SGHTA, CDR2 FQGNSA. The CDR3 region is CASSLEPRASYEQYF. CDR3 nucleotide sequence: TGTGCCAGCAGCTTAGAACCTAGAGCGTCATACGAGCAGTACTTC.

This clonotype showed up just a few times. The chain has TRBV18 and TRBJ1-2; weak D call: TRBD1 (6 bases). V dropped 4 bases and J dropped 0 bases, with 21 bases sitting between them. This CDR3 has 18 residues. Germline V gives CDR1 KGHSH, CDR2 LQKENI. The CDR3, as DNA: TGTGCCAGCTCACTACGATCACAACAGGGCAGAGCTAACTATGGCTACACCTTC. It translates to CASSLRSQQGRANYGYTF.

Only a few counts were recorded for this clonotype. The chain links TRBV5-1 to TRBJ2-5; 8 nucleotides match TRBD2. This CDR3 comprises 14 residues. CDR1 is SGHRS and CDR2 is YFSETQ in the germline V gene. With 7 bases clipped from V and 5 bases from J, the junction kept 10 bases outside the gene matches. The CDR3 nucleotides are TGCGCCAGCTACCTTGCGGGACTAGGCGAGACCCAGTACTTC. Encoded protein: CASYLAGLGETQYF.

This chain uses TRBV27 with TRBJ1-5; D is undetermined. The CDR3 has 14 amino acids. The ends were cut back, 2 bases at V and 3 bases at J, with 8 bases in the middle. In germline, CDR1 is MNHEY, CDR2 SMNVEV (reference sequence). The CDR3 here is CASSLKPNNQPQHF. The CDR3 DNA is TGTGCCAGCAGTTTAAAGCCAAACAATCAGCCCCAGCATTTT.

V gene TRBV18 combines with J gene TRBJ1-1; D perhaps matches TRBD1 (6 bases). With 3 bases removed from V and 4 bases from J, the gap between germline ends came to 12 bases. Germline V lookup: CDR1 KGHSH, CDR2 LQKENI. The CDR3 is 14 residues long. CDR3 loop: CASSPNGQSTEAFF. The CDR3 DNA is TGTGCCAGCTCACCGAACGGACAGAGCACTGAAGCTTTCTTT.

The chain has TRBV9 and TRBJ2-2; TRBD2 agrees at 10 bases. V trimming: 0 bases; J trimming: 2 bases; junction bases outside the gene matches: 7. This CDR3 spans 18 amino acids. The germline gives CDR1 SGDLS, CDR2 YYNGEE. In DNA form, the CDR3 reads TGTGCCAGCAGCGTAGAGGGCGGACTAGCGGTTAACACCGGGGAGCTGTTTTTT. It is translated as CASSVEGGLAVNTGELFF.

This clonotype was found a few times. The chain combines TRBV12-3 or TRBV12-4 with TRBJ2-2, with D possibly being TRBD1 or TRBD2 (5 bases each). V lost 2 bases and J 3 bases, leaving 19 bases between the germline ends. There are 18 residues in the CDR3. CDR3 nucleotides: TGTGCCAGCAGTTTATACCTAACAGGTCGGGGATACACCGGGGAGCTGTTTTTT. It yields the protein CASSLYLTGRGYTGELFF.

The chain is built from TRBV6-5 and TRBJ2-7, with D tentatively TRBD2 (6 bases). Trimming stripped 2 bases from V and 2 bases from J, with 10 bases between. Germline-derived CDR1 and CDR2 are MNHEY and SVGAGI. The CDR3 is 14 residues long. Written as DNA, the CDR3 is TGTGCCAGCAGTTACGGAGGGGCCCCCTACGAGCAGTACTTC. It encodes CASSYGGAPYEQYF.

This clonotype is medium-sized within its sample. This chain connects TRBV29-1 to TRBJ2-7, with D possibly TRBD1 on 6 matching bases. V lost 7 bases to trimming and J lost 4 bases, with 20 bases between them. This CDR3 has 14 amino acids. The germline V gene encodes CDR1 SQVTM and CDR2 ANQGSEA. The CDR3 reads CSAGGRGGLYEQYF. The CDR3 region has the DNA TGCAGCGCTGGGGGCAGGGGCGGATTGTACGAGCAGTACTTC.

The chain combines TRBV5-1 with TRBJ2-5; TRBD1 aligns across 9 bases. The CDR3 contains 15 residues. J was trimmed by 3 bases and V by 4 bases; bases with no gene match: 7. Germline V CDR1 and CDR2: SGHRS, YFSETQ. CDR3 sequence (DNA): TGCGCCAGCAGCGCTTTGGGGACAGGGAAAGAGACCCAGTACTTC. Translating gives CASSALGTGKETQYF.

This clonotype was seen repeatedly, ten times or more. The V call is TRBV10-3, the J call TRBJ1-1, with D perhaps TRBD1 (5 bases). Germline CDR1 reads ENHRY; CDR2 reads SYGVKD. CDR3 length equals 12 residues. V lost 6 bases, J lost 4 bases, and 9 bases lay in between. The CDR3 DNA reads TGTGCCATCAGGCAGGGCGGCACTGAAGCTTTCTTT. Translating gives CAIRQGGTEAFF.

Note on this clonotype: No conserved phenylalanine or tryptophan is present at the end of the CDR3, so a read error is the likely explanation. V and J are TRBV7-2 and TRBJ2-5, with a tentative D call TRBD2 (7 bases). V lost 1 base, J lost 6 bases, and 18 bases lay in between. Looked up from germline, CDR1 is SGHTA and CDR2 is FQGNSA. The CDR3 is made up of 16 amino acids. The CDR3 nucleotides are TGTGCCAGCAGCTTAGGTGCCCTAAGGGGGGGGAAGACCCAGTACTAC. Translated, it gives CASSLGALRGGKTQYY.

The table lists this clonotype with a few counts. The J gene is TRBJ2-1, the V gene TRBV20-1; D perhaps matches TRBD1 (6 bases). The CDR3 consists of 12 residues. Germline V gene sequence: CDR1 DFQATT, CDR2 SNEGSKA (reference sequence). The CDR3 nucleotides are TGCAGGGTGACCGGGACAAGGAATGAGCAGTTCTTC. Translating gives CRVTGTRNEQFF.